The T cell receptor (beta chain) described here comes from a study of T cell repertoires in cytomegalovirus infection. Study-wide context: In public TCR beta signatures, there were indications of both CMV infection and matching HLA type.

General observations from the study: The cumulative frequency of public TCR beta families identified carriers of CMV plus the relevant HLA. HLA-C-restricted CMV-specific TCR beta clonotypes prevailed in the ex vivo response.

The CDR3 is 15 amino acids. V lost 2 bases to trimming and J lost 2 bases, with 13 bases between them. Germline CDR1 MGHRA, CDR2 YSYEKL. Comment on this clonotype: Its antigen is still unknown.

TCRdb re-analysed the reads in MiXCR, keeping a single row per CDR3 protein. Among about 27,000 distinct CDR3 sequences listed, 15% to 20% were seen once. The TCR sequence derives from a human donor in good health (CMV status not recorded). Some clones in this sample may be carry-over from other donors' samples. Sequenced material: CD8+ T cells from cultured PBMCs, taken from culture after CMV antigen stimulation. The rearrangement uses TRBV4-1 and TRBJ2-7; D gene unclear. CDR3 bases: TGCGCCAGCAGCCAAAAGGGTAGCAGCACCTACGAGCAGTACTTC. It translates to CASSQKGSSTYEQYF.